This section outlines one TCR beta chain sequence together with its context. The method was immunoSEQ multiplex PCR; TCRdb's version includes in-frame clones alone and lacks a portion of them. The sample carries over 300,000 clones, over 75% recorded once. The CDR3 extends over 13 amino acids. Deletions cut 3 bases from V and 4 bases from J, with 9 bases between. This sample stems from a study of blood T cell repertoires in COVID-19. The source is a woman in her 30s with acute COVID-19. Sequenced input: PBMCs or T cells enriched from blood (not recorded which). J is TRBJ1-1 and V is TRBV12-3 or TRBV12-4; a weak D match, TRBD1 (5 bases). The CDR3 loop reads CASSFRGVTEAFF. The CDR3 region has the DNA TGTGCCAGCAGTTTTCGGGGGGTCACTGAAGCTTTCTTT.